This TCR beta chain emerged from a study of molecular identifiers for immune sequencing clone quantification. About the research overall: Replicate RNA from 20,000 or 100,000 naive CD8 T cells formed five aliquots; four were sequenced. Study-wide points: Effector cells had over 99% of their molecules in clones above 20 RNA copies, while naive cells had under 1%.

Isolation of naive CD8 T cells was achieved by sorting on a CD8+CD4-CCR7+CD45RA+ phenotype. Bulk libraries came from a prior protocol with listed TCR primers. MiXCR was run by TCRdb on the PCR reads, yielding one entry per CDR3 protein. The table lists about 320,000 distinct CDR3 sequences, over 20% of them singletons. In this sample, this clonotype turned up many times. Antigen unknown. This CDR3 comprises 16 residues. V was clipped by 7 bases and J by 3 bases, with 21 bases between them. The germline V gene encodes CDR1 MNHNS and CDR2 SASEGT. The rearrangement links TRBV6-1 to TRBJ2-5; D gene uncertain. This receptor was obtained from a human donor in good health. Some libraries in this study had Jurkat cell RNA spiked in. The sample consisted of naive CD8+ T cells from blood, with Jurkat cell RNA spiked in. Subset in this sample: FACS-sorted CD8+CD4-CCR7+CD45RA+ naive T cells. The CDR3 region is CASTPRPARSEETQYF. In DNA, the CDR3 is TGTGCCAGCACCCCACGACCTGCGAGGTCCGAAGAGACCCAGTACTTC.